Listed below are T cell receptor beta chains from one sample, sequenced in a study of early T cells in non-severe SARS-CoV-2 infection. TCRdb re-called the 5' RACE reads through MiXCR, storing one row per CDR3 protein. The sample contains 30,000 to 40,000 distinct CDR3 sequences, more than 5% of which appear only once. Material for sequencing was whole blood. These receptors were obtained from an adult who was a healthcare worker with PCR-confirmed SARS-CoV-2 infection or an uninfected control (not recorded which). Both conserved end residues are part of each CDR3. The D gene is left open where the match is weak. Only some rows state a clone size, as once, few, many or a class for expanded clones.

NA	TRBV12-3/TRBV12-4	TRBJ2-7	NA	TGTGCCAGCAGTTCGGGGAACGAGCAGTACTTC	CASSSGNEQYF
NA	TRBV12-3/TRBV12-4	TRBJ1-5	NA	TGTGCCAGCAGTTTGGCGGGAGGTCAGCCCCAGCATTTT	CASSLAGGQPQHF
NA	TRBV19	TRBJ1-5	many	TGTGCCAGTAGTATTACTGTTCAGGGGACTCAGCCCCAGCATTTT	CASSITVQGTQPQHF
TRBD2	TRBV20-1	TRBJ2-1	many	TGCAGTGCTAGAAAACATCTAGCGGGAGTGTGGTACAATGAGCAGTTCTTC	CSARKHLAGVWYNEQFF
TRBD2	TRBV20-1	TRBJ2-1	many	TGCAGTGCTAGTGGTAGCGGGAGGCCCCGCTCCTACAATGAGCAGTTCTTC	CSASGSGRPRSYNEQFF
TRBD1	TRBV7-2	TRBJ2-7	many	TGTGCCAGCAGCTTAGCGGGGGACAGGAGGGACGAGCAGTACTTC	CASSLAGDRRDEQYF
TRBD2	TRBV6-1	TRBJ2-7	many	TGTGCCAGCAAATCCCCGACTAGCGGGACCCTTGGCGAGCAGTACTTC	CASKSPTSGTLGEQYF
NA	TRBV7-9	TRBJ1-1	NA	TGTGCCAGCAGCCCGAAAGGGAGCACTGAAGCTTTCTTT	CASSPKGSTEAFF
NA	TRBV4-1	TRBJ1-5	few	TGCGCCAGCAGCCAAGAAGAGGGGGATCAGCCCCAGCATTTT	CASSQEEGDQPQHF
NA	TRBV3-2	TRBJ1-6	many	TGTGCCAGCAGCCAATATGTCGGACAGATTATGAGTTCACCCCTCCACTTT	CASSQYVGQIMSSPLHF
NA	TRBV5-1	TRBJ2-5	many	TGCGCCAGCATGCAGACGGGGCAGACCCAGTACTTC	CASMQTGQTQYF
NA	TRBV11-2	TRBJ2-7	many	TGTGCCAGCAGCTCCCGTTGGTTCGGGACACCAGCATTC	CASSSRWFGTPAF
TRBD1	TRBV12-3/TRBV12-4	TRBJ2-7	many	TGTGCCAGCAGTTTGGGACAGGGATATTTCGAGCAGTACTTC	CASSLGQGYFEQYF
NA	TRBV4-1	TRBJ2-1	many	TGCGCCAGCAGCCAAGTAGAGCGCGTGTCGGCGGGATCCCTAGGTGAGCAGTTCTTC	CASSQVERVSAGSLGEQFF
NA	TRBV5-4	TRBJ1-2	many	TGTGCCAGCAGCTTGCGGGGGGACGGCGGCTACACCTTC	CASSLRGDGGYTF
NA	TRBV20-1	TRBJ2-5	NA	TGCAGTGCTAAAACAGGGATTGCTTGGGAGACCCAGTACTTC	CSAKTGIAWETQYF
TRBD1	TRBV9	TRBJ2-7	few	TGTGCCAGCAGCGCTCAGAACCTTACAGGGGGCCTTATATCCTACGAGCAGTACTTC	CASSAQNLTGGLISYEQYF
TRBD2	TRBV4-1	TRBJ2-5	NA	TGCGCCAGCAGCCAGGATTTAGCGGGGGGGCGAACCCAGTACTTC	CASSQDLAGGRTQYF
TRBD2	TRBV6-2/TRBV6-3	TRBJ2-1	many	TGTGCCAGCAGTTACTCGATGAGCGGGGGGCCAAATGAGCAGTTCTTC	CASSYSMSGGPNEQFF
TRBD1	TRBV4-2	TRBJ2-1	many	TGTGCCAGCAGCCCGGGACAGGACTACAATGAGCAGTTCTTC	CASSPGQDYNEQFF
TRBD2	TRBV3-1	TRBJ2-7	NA	TGTGCCAGCAGCCCGGGCCGGGAGGGCAGACGGGCCGAGCAGTACTTC	CASSPGREGRRAEQYF
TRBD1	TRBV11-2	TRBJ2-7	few	TGTGCCAGCAGCTCCGGACAGGGCCTCGAGCAGTACTTC	CASSSGQGLEQYF
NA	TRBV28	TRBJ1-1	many	TGTGCCAGCAGTTTGGTAATCGGGGGCGACGAAGCTTTCTTT	CASSLVIGGDEAFF
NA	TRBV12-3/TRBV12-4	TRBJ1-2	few	TGTGCCAGCACTCCCTCGTCGGCAGGCCTTCTCATGTACTTC	CASTPSSAGLLMYF
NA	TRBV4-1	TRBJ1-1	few	TGCGCCAGCAGCCAAGATGGGCAGAACACTGAAGCTTTCTTT	CASSQDGQNTEAFF
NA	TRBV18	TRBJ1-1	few	TGTGCCAGCTCCCCTGAAGTGAACACTGAAGCTTTCTTT	CASSPEVNTEAFF
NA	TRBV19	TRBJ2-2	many	TGTGCCAGTAGGAGGGGGGAGATCACCGGGGAGCTGTTTTTT	CASRRGEITGELFF
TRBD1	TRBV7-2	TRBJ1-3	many	TGTGCCAGCAGAAACCCCCGGGACAGGGGGAGAAACACCATATATTTT	CASRNPRDRGRNTIYF
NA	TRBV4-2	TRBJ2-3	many	TGTGCCAGCAGCCAAGCACCAGGGGCCTTCACAGATACGCAGTATTTT	CASSQAPGAFTDTQYF
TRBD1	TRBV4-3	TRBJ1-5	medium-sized	TGCGCCAGCAGCCTGACTACAGGGGTGGGTCAGCCCCAGCATTTT	CASSLTTGVGQPQHF
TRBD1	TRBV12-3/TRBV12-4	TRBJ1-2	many	TGTGCCAGCAGTTTAAGATCGTCAGGGGGGCATGGCTACACCTTC	CASSLRSSGGHGYTF
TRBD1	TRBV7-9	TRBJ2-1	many	TGTGCCAGCAGCTGGCAGGGGGCCTACAATGAGCAGTTCTTC	CASSWQGAYNEQFF
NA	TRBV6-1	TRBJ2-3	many	TGTGCCAGCAGTGAATCACGTAGCACAGATACGCAGTATTTT	CASSESRSTDTQYF
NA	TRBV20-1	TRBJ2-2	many	TGCAGTGCTAGAGATCGTCGGAGCTCGCTTAACACCGGGGAGCTGTTTTTT	CSARDRRSSLNTGELFF
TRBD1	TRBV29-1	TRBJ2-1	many	TGCAGCGTCGGGACAGCCTACAATGAGCAGTTCTTC	CSVGTAYNEQFF
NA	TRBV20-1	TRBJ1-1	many	TGCAGTGCTAGAGATGTTTTCAGCACGATTCCTGAAGCTTTCTTT	CSARDVFSTIPEAFF
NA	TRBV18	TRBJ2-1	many	TGTGCCAGCTCGGAAGGACCGACGTTGGGCAATGAGCAGTTCTTC	CASSEGPTLGNEQFF
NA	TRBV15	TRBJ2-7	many	TGTGCCACCAGCAGAGTCAGGGGCTACGAGCAGTACTTC	CATSRVRGYEQYF
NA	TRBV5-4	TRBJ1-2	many	TGTGCCAGCACGGAGGGGCCGTACTATGGCTACACCTTC	CASTEGPYYGYTF
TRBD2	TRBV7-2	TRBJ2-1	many	TGTGCCAGCAGCCCAGGACTAGCTAAGAACAATGAGCAGTTCTTC	CASSPGLAKNNEQFF